This TCR beta chain was obtained from a study of blood T cell repertoires in COVID-19. Looking at the study overall: COVID-19 samples from acute and convalescent phases originated in the United States, Italy and Spain. PBMCs, B-cell-depleted T cells, or T cells were the source of the cDNA or gDNA that made up the material.

Remarks on this clone: Sequence at one end of the junction differs from germline and may be a read error.

The CDR3 is 16 residues long. From germline, CDR1 is MNHEY and CDR2 SVGAGI. In the study's own analysis: Reference gene primer amplification gave nucleated cell count estimates. This table comes from immunoSEQ multiplex PCR, and its TCRdb copy is limited to in-frame clones, with some not included. V and J calls and clone size are given by that table; D and trimming were obtained from the DNA. Among 200,000 to 250,000 clones, 83% were seen once, and the ten largest hold approximately 7%. The sequence came from a woman aged 50 to 65 with acute or convalescent COVID-19. The sample comprised peripheral blood. The genes are TRBV6-5 and TRBJ2-5; no definite D call. CDR3 sequence (DNA): TGTGCCAGCAGTTACTCGAAGTCCTTTGGGCAAGAGACCCAATACTTC. Amino acids: CASSYSKSFGQETQYF.